This entry features one TCR beta chain sequence. Its target is not known. These data come from a study of beta chain features in type 1 diabetes. It was via CD45RO/CCR7/CD25/CD127/CD95/CD27 that CD4+ naive, central memory, regulatory and stem cell-like memory cells were sorted. All of the isolated RNA was reverse transcribed, so expressed TCRB transcripts were sequenced. About 3.57 million reads, on average, came from each naive, central memory and regulatory T cell sample. Data came from immunoSEQ multiplex PCR; TCRdb stores just in-frame clones and leaves some out. The sample holds some 150,000 clones, under 60% seen once. Broader study findings: When Type 1 diabetes patients were examined, their TCRB CDR3s proved moderately but significantly shorter in all four CD4+ subsets. Type 1 diabetes patients had VDJ junctions that carried fewer insertions and more deletions.

CDR3 length: 14 residues. Losses at the gene ends were 5 bases for V and 2 bases for J; bases not matched to a gene: 6. Germline-derived CDR1 and CDR2 are MNHNY and SVGAGI (reference sequence). Sequenced: Tregs from blood. The source of this sequence is a man younger than 35 in good health. This chain uses TRBV6-6 with TRBJ2-7; TRBD2 aligns across 7 bases. CDR3 loop: CASSPRDYTYEQYF. The DNA for the CDR3 is TGTGCCAGCAGTCCGCGGGACTACACCTACGAGCAGTACTTC.